The 18 T cell receptor beta chains below come from one sample, sequenced in a study of blood T cell repertoires in COVID-19. Clones were sequenced by immunoSEQ multiplex PCR, and TCRdb holds only the in-frame ones, with some missing. The sample has about 480,000 clones, approximately 92% seen once. The sample was peripheral blood. These receptor sequences come from a man in his late teens or twenties with COVID-19, enrolled during active disease.

The V gene is TRBV2, the J gene TRBJ2-2; 10 positions agree with TRBD1. V lost 1 base, J lost 5 bases, and 4 bases stayed unmatched. Germline CDR1 and CDR2: SNHLY and FYNNEI. The CDR3 consists of 16 residues. DNA of the CDR3: TGTGCCAGCAGTGAAGGGGACAGGGGTTATACCGGGGAGCTGTTTTTT. It codes for CASSEGDRGYTGELFF.

To note about this clone: The junction departs from germline at one end; a sequencing error may be responsible. The CDR3 sequence: CTSSLTRGAANYGYTF. DNA for the CDR3: TGTACCAGCAGCTTGACTAGAGGGGCTGCTAACTATGGCTACACCTTC. V is TRBV7-9 and J is TRBJ1-2; TRBD1 might be the D (5 bases). The CDR3 has 16 residues. Germline CDR1 SEHNR, CDR2 FQNEAQ (reference sequence). The variable domain in full, with the rest retrieved from reference TRBV7-9 and TRBJ1-2, is DTGVSQNPRHKITKRGQNVTFRCDPISEHNRLYWYRQTLGQGPEFLTYFQNEAQLEKSRLLSDRFSAERPKGSFSTLEIQRTEQGDSAMYLCTSSLTRGAANYGYTFGSGTRLTVV.

The genes are TRBV5-1 and TRBJ2-1, with no clear D. Trimming left V 2 bases short and J 9 bases short, with 18 bases between. In germline, CDR1 is SGHRS, CDR2 YFSETQ. CDR3 length equals 15 residues. As DNA, the CDR3 is TGCGCCAGCAGCTTAACCCCTCTAGGTTCTGGTGAGCAGTTCTTC. Translating it yields CASSLTPLGSGEQFF.

This chain joins TRBV5-1 and TRBJ2-7, with 8 bases that match TRBD2. Germline V gene sequence: CDR1 SGHRS, CDR2 YFSETQ. CDR3 length equals 17 residues. The ends lost 0 bases at V and 5 bases at J; junction bases unmatched: 13. This CDR3 is CASSLEYSGVSGNEQYF. The CDR3 DNA reads as TGCGCCAGCAGCTTGGAATATAGCGGGGTCTCGGGGAACGAGCAGTACTTC.

The chain links TRBV5-1 to TRBJ2-3; 9 nucleotides agree with TRBD1. Germline V gene sequence: CDR1 SGHRS, CDR2 YFSETQ. The CDR3 has 15 residues. The ends lost 4 bases at V and 2 bases at J; junction bases unmatched: 5. CDR3 residues: CASSIRTGDTDTQYF. The CDR3 DNA reads as TGCGCCAGCAGCATCCGGACAGGGGACACAGATACGCAGTATTTT.

The chain combines TRBV14 with TRBJ1-1, with D unresolved. The CDR3 sequence is 15 residues long. The germline gives CDR1 SGHDN, CDR2 FVKESK. Trimming removed 3 bases at V and 0 bases at J, with 11 bases between. This CDR3 is CASSQTMRLNTEAFF. The CDR3 region has the DNA TGTGCCAGCAGCCAGACGATGCGGCTGAACACTGAAGCTTTCTTT.

This clone was counted between two and nine times. DNA for the CDR3: TGCGCCAGCAGCGGGTACAGGGACTCCTACGAGCAGTACTTC. The encoded protein is CASSGYRDSYEQYF. V usage is TRBV5-1 and J usage is TRBJ2-7; tentatively, D is TRBD1 (6 bases). V shed 4 bases and J shed 0 bases, with 11 bases lying between them. Germline assignment: CDR1 SGHRS and CDR2 YFSETQ. The CDR3 runs to 14 residues.

This chain joins TRBV12-5 and TRBJ1-1; 7 nucleotides match TRBD1. Trimming cost V 1 base and J 4 bases; bases outside gene matches: 0. CDR3 length equals 13 residues. Germline CDR1 LGHNT, CDR2 FRNRAP. In DNA, the CDR3 is TGTGCTAGTGGTTTGGGGACAGGCACTGAAGCTTTCTTT. It specifies CASGLGTGTEAFF. Based on the CDR3 plus reference TRBV12-5 and TRBJ1-1, the full variable domain is DARVTQTPRHKVTEMGQEVTMRCQPILGHNTVFWYRQTMMQGLELLAYFRNRAPLDDSGMPKDRFSAEMPDATLATLKIQPSEPRDSAVYFCASGLGTGTEAFFGQGTRLTVV.

This rearrangement joins TRBV5-5 to TRBJ2-7; the D gene is possibly TRBD2 (5 bases). The CDR3 covers 15 residues. V was cut by 4 bases and J by 2 bases, with 16 bases left in between. CDR1 SGHKS and CDR2 YYEKEE come from the germline V gene (reference sequence). This CDR3 is CASSPGGEIPYEQYF. The CDR3 nucleotides read TGTGCCAGCAGCCCTGGTGGGGAGATCCCCTACGAGCAGTACTTC.

The chain has TRBV7-6 and TRBJ1-2; a possible D gene is TRBD1 (6 bases). Germline V gene sequence: CDR1 SGHVS, CDR2 FNYEAQ. This CDR3 spans 15 amino acids. V shed 6 bases and J shed 7 bases, with 21 bases lying between them. Here the CDR3 reads CASRPAPGGAAGYTF. The CDR3 DNA follows: TGTGCCAGCAGACCCGCGCCCGGGGGGGCGGCTGGCTACACCTTC.

This clone showed up just once. The V gene is TRBV14, the J gene TRBJ1-6, with TRBD1 matching over 8 bases. CDR3 size: 15 residues. Germline V gene sequence: CDR1 SGHDN, CDR2 FVKESK. J lost 6 bases, V lost 3 bases, and 4 bases had no gene match. Here the CDR3 reads CASSHGQGSNSPLHF. CDR3 nucleotides: TGTGCCAGCAGCCACGGACAGGGTAGTAATTCACCCCTCCACTTT.

The chain uses TRBV19 and TRBJ2-3; tentative D call: TRBD1 (5 bases). V was clipped by 5 bases and J by 2 bases, with 14 bases between them. CDR1 is LNHDA, CDR2 SQIVND, per germline (reference sequence). This CDR3 region has 15 residues. The CDR3 DNA sequence: TGTGCCAGTAGTCGCGGCGGACACCTCACAGATACGCAGTATTTT. Translating it yields CASSRGGHLTDTQYF.

This chain uses TRBV5-1 with TRBJ2-1; 12 nucleotides match TRBD2. Germline V gives CDR1 SGHRS, CDR2 YFSETQ. With 0 bases clipped from V and 7 bases from J, the junction kept 5 bases outside the gene matches. The CDR3 loop spans 16 amino acids. The CDR3 here is CASSLGLAGERNEQFF. DNA of the CDR3: TGCGCCAGCAGCTTGGGACTAGCGGGAGAGAGGAATGAGCAGTTCTTC.

This clone was found a few times. The V gene is TRBV5-1, the J gene TRBJ1-2; TRBD1 matches at 7 bases. The CDR3 is 14 residues long. V dropped 3 bases and J dropped 5; count of bases not matched to a gene: 7. Germline V gives CDR1 SGHRS, CDR2 YFSETQ. CDR3 DNA sequence: TGCGCCAGCAGCTCAATCGACAGGGATTATGGCTACACCTTC. This codes for CASSSIDRDYGYTF.

The rearrangement links TRBV11-3 to TRBJ1-1; 7 bases are a match to TRBD1. Trimming removed 5 bases from V and 1 base from J; junction bases left unmatched: 10. CDR1 and CDR2 from the germline V gene are SGHNT and YENEEA. This CDR3 has 16 amino acids. The CDR3 here is CASSPYRGRENTEAFF. The DNA of the CDR3 is TGTGCCAGCAGCCCCTACAGGGGTCGAGAGAACACTGAAGCTTTCTTT.

J is TRBJ2-7 and V is TRBV6-2 or TRBV6-3, with 9 bases lining up with TRBD2. The V segment lost 3 bases and the J segment 3 bases; nucleotides outside the gene matches: 9. The CDR3 loop spans 16 amino acids. Looked up from germline, CDR1 is MNHEY and CDR2 is SVGEGT. CDR3 sequence (DNA): TGTGCCAGCAGTTATCAGCGGGGGGCCCTTCACTACGAGCAGTACTTC. Its protein is CASSYQRGALHYEQYF.

The chain has TRBV5-4 and TRBJ2-5, with 11 positions matching TRBD2. The CDR3 sequence is 17 residues long. V trimming: 1 base; J trimming: 2 bases; junction bases outside the gene matches: 7. Germline V gives CDR1 SGHNT, CDR2 YYREEE (reference sequence). The CDR3 coding sequence is TGTGCCAGCAGCTTGTCACTAGCGGGGGCCGGACAAGAGACCCAGTACTTC. Its translation: CASSLSLAGAGQETQYF. The full variable domain, with the rest looked up from reference TRBV5-4 and TRBJ2-5, is ETGVTQSPTHLIKTRGQQVTLRCSSQSGHNTVSWYQQALGQGPQFIFQYYREEENGRGNFPPRFSGLQFPNYSSELNVNALELDDSALYLCASSLSLAGAGQETQYFGPGTRLLVL.

CDR3 sequence (DNA): TGTGCCAGCAACCCGGGACAGGGGGCGAGCTATGGCTACACCTTC. This gives the protein CASNPGQGASYGYTF. The chain joins TRBV2 to TRBJ1-2, with TRBD1 matching 12 bases. Germline V gene sequence: CDR1 SNHLY, CDR2 FYNNEI. The CDR3 runs to 15 residues. Trimming removed 7 bases from V and 4 bases from J; junction bases left unmatched: 7.